This TCR beta chain appears in the sequencing data of a study of blood T cell repertoires in COVID-19. The wider study: The United States, Italy and Spain were the sources of the acute and convalescent COVID-19 samples. PBMCs, B-cell-depleted T cells, or T cells provided the cDNA or gDNA that made up the material.

V was trimmed by 5 bases and J by 0 bases, leaving 8 bases between them. The CDR3 spans 14 residues. The germline V gene encodes CDR1 GTSNPN and CDR2 SVGIG (reference sequence). In the authors' workflow: Estimates of nucleated cell counts were drawn from the amplification of reference gene primers. Produced via immunoSEQ multiplex PCR; TCRdb's table is partial and in-frame only. V and J calls and clone size are those listed in that table; D and trimming were worked out from the DNA. The table includes 300,000 to 450,000 clones, about 87% detected once. Input material: peripheral blood. This chain links TRBV30 with TRBJ1-6; no clear D. This sequence originates from a human donor in a cohort sampled during active COVID-19. In DNA form, the CDR3 reads TGTGCCTGGGGCGCGAGCTCCTATAATTCACCCCTCCACTTT. Encoded protein: CAWGASSYNSPLHF. Drawing the rest from reference TRBV30 and TRBJ1-6, the complete variable domain is SQTIHQWPATLVQPVGSPLSLECTVEGTSNPNLYWYRQAAGRGLQLLFYSVGIGQISSEVPQNLSASRPQDRQFILSSKKLLLSDSGFYLCAWGASSYNSPLHFGNGTRLTVT.